These T cell receptor beta chains were read from a single sample in a study of CD4 and CD8 cells across lung adenocarcinoma regions. TCRdb re-called the PCR reads with MiXCR, one entry per CDR3 protein. The sample includes about 11,000 distinct CDR3 sequences, around 63% seen only once; the top ten take about 88%. Input material: CD8+ T cells from the margin of a lung tumor. These receptors were taken from a male donor with lung adenocarcinoma. The CD4 and CD8 labels of this study may be unreliable. CDR3s include the opening cysteine and the closing phenylalanine or tryptophan. Fields, in order: CDR3 length, D gene, V gene, clone size, J gene, CDR3 DNA, CDR3 protein. The D gene is left open where the match is weak. Clone sizes are given selectively: once, few, many, or a class where the clone is expanded.

length: 16
D: NA
V: TRBV6-5
size: NA
J: TRBJ2-1
DNA: TGTGCCAGCAGTTCAAGGAGCCCGTCAGTTCACAATGAGCAGTTCTTC
CDR3: CASSSRSPSVHNEQFF

length: 15
D: NA
V: TRBV7-2
size: NA
J: TRBJ2-1
DNA: TGTGCCAGCAGTGAGACAGCTAGCTCCTACAATGAGCAGTTCTTC
CDR3: CASSETASSYNEQFF

length: 15
D: NA
V: TRBV4-1
size: many
J: TRBJ2-2
DNA: TGCGCCAGCACCCAATCTCCCCTCAGGGCAGGGGAGCTGTTTTTT
CDR3: CASTQSPLRAGELFF

length: 14
D: NA
V: TRBV10-2
size: NA
J: TRBJ2-4
DNA: TGCGCCGGGATCGGGTTCTGTGACCAAAACACTCAGTACTTC
CDR3: CAGIGFCDQNTQYF

length: 14
D: TRBD1
V: TRBV10-1
size: NA
J: TRBJ2-1
DNA: TGCGCCAGCAGTGAGGGGACAGGGAACAATGAGCAGTTCTTC
CDR3: CASSEGTGNNEQFF

length: 14
D: NA
V: TRBV6-1
size: NA
J: TRBJ2-5
DNA: TGTGCGGGCAGAGGAGGCGGAGGGCAAGATACCCAGTACTTT
CDR3: CAGRGGGGQDTQYF

length: 14
D: TRBD2
V: TRBV6-1
size: many
J: TRBJ2-7
DNA: TGTGCCAGCAGTCGCGGGGGGGGGCCCTACGAGCAGTACTTC
CDR3: CASSRGGGPYEQYF

length: 16
D: TRBD2
V: TRBV11-3
size: many
J: TRBJ2-1
DNA: TGTGCCAGCAGCTTAGAGGGGGCTAGCGGGTACAATGAGCAGTTCTTC
CDR3: CASSLEGASGYNEQFF

length: 15
D: TRBD2
V: TRBV3-1
size: NA
J: TRBJ2-1
DNA: TGTGCCAGCAGCCAAGGACTAGCGGGATCCAATGAGCAGTTCTTC
CDR3: CASSQGLAGSNEQFF

length: 16
D: NA
V: TRBV6-5
size: few
J: TRBJ2-1
DNA: TGTGCCAGCAGTTATAGTGCTTACAGGGTGTACAATGAGCAGTTCTTC
CDR3: CASSYSAYRVYNEQFF

length: 15
D: NA
V: TRBV4-1
size: NA
J: TRBJ2-1
DNA: TGCGCCAGCAGCAAAGAAGCCCATACCTACAATGAGCAGTTCTTC
CDR3: CASSKEAHTYNEQFF

length: 16
D: NA
V: TRBV20-1
size: few
J: TRBJ1-2
DNA: TGCAGTGCTAGAGAGCCGGGACTCCTATCCCTCTATGGCTACACCTTC
CDR3: CSAREPGLLSLYGYTF

length: 15
D: TRBD1
V: TRBV4-1
size: NA
J: TRBJ2-3
DNA: TGCGCCAGCAGGCAAGGGGGCGTGGGCACAGATACGCAGTATTTT
CDR3: CASRQGGVGTDTQYF

length: 16
D: NA
V: TRBV6-1
size: NA
J: TRBJ2-7
DNA: TGTGCCAGCGGGGGTGAAGGGGGAGGCCACCCAGATACGCAGTACTTC
CDR3: CASGGEGGGHPDTQYF

length: 14
D: NA
V: TRBV6-4
size: NA
J: TRBJ2-3
DNA: TGTGCCAGCAGTGCGGGGGAGGCCACAGATACGCAGTATTTT
CDR3: CASSAGEATDTQYF

length: 13
D: NA
V: TRBV6-1
size: NA
J: TRBJ1-5
DNA: TGTGCCAGCCGAATGGTAAACAATCAGCCCCTGCACTTT
CDR3: CASRMVNNQPLHF

length: 16
D: TRBD2
V: TRBV7-9
size: NA
J: TRBJ2-1
DNA: TGTGCCAGCAGCTCCAATAGCGGGAGGGGAAACAATGAGCAGTTCTTC
CDR3: CASSSNSGRGNNEQFF

length: 16
D: TRBD2
V: TRBV6-1
size: NA
J: TRBJ2-1
DNA: TGTGCCAGCTGGGGACTAGCGGGAGAGAGCTACAATGAGCAGTTCTTC
CDR3: CASWGLAGESYNEQFF

length: 18
D: NA
V: TRBV27
size: NA
J: TRBJ2-1
DNA: TGTGCCAGCAGTTTATCAGCGGGCTTACTCCTCTCCTACAATGAGCAGTTCTTC
CDR3: CASSLSAGLLLSYNEQFF

length: 14
D: NA
V: TRBV6-1
size: many
J: TRBJ2-7
DNA: TGTGCCACCCACCCAAGCGGGCCTATTTACGAGCAGTACTTC
CDR3: CATHPSGPIYEQYF

length: 15
D: TRBD2
V: TRBV28
size: few
J: TRBJ2-5
DNA: TGTGCCAGCAGTTTATGGCTAGCGGGAGAAGAGACCCAGTACTTC
CDR3: CASSLWLAGEETQYF

length: 14
D: TRBD2
V: TRBV10-3
size: few
J: TRBJ2-1
DNA: TGTGCCATCAGAGAGACTAGCGAAAACAATGAGCAGTTCTTC
CDR3: CAIRETSENNEQFF

length: 11
D: NA
V: TRBV6-1
size: NA
J: TRBJ2-5
DNA: TGTGCCAGCGGGATCCAAGAGACCCAGTACTTC
CDR3: CASGIQETQYF

length: 15
D: TRBD1
V: TRBV14
size: NA
J: TRBJ2-1
DNA: TGTGCCAGCAGCCACGTCCAGGGGGCCCACAATGAGCAGTTCTTC
CDR3: CASSHVQGAHNEQFF

length: 13
D: NA
V: TRBV6-5
size: large
J: TRBJ2-3
DNA: TGTGCCAGCAGTTACAGGAACACAGATACGCAGTATTTT
CDR3: CASSYRNTDTQYF

length: 13
D: NA
V: TRBV6-1
size: NA
J: TRBJ2-3
DNA: TGTGCCAGCCAGGCCGGGGGCACAGAGACGCTGTATTTT
CDR3: CASQAGGTETLYF

length: 16
D: TRBD2
V: TRBV6-1
size: NA
J: TRBJ2-3
DNA: TGTGCCAGCAGAAGAAGGACTAGCGGGAGACCCGATACGCAGTATTTT
CDR3: CASRRRTSGRPDTQYF

length: 16
D: NA
V: TRBV12-3/TRBV12-4
size: NA
J: TRBJ1-2
DNA: TGTGCCAGCAGTTTCACGGGGCCTCAGGGCGAAGGAGGCTACACCTTC
CDR3: CASSFTGPQGEGGYTF

length: 19
D: TRBD2
V: TRBV14
size: NA
J: TRBJ2-1
DNA: TGTGCCAGCAGCAAGCATGGGGCGGGAGGGCCTCTTACGGGGCGAGAGCAGTTCTTC
CDR3: CASSKHGAGGPLTGREQFF

length: 11
D: NA
V: TRBV7-2
size: many
J: TRBJ1-4
DNA: TGTGCCAGCAGCAATACTGGTAAACTGTTTTTT
CDR3: CASSNTGKLFF

length: 14
D: TRBD1
V: TRBV12-3/TRBV12-4
size: NA
J: TRBJ2-1
DNA: TGTGCCAGCAGGGGGGACAGGCGCCCCAATGAGCAGTTCTTC
CDR3: CASRGDRRPNEQFF

length: 15
D: TRBD1
V: TRBV4-1
size: NA
J: TRBJ2-3
DNA: TGCGCCAGCAGCCACCAGACAGGGTTCGGAGAGACCCAGTACTTT
CDR3: CASSHQTGFGETQYF

length: 14
D: NA
V: TRBV10-1
size: NA
J: TRBJ2-2
DNA: TGCGCCAGTTCGAGGGGTCAGGGTACCGGGGAGCTGTTTTTT
CDR3: CASSRGQGTGELFF

length: 13
D: NA
V: TRBV27
size: NA
J: TRBJ2-4
DNA: TGTGCCAGCGGTCTCGCTGGCCAGGGCATCCAGTACTTC
CDR3: CASGLAGQGIQYF

length: 15
D: NA
V: TRBV11-2
size: medium-sized
J: TRBJ2-5
DNA: TGTGCCAGCAGCTTAGAATACGGGAGTGGGGAGACCCAGTACTTC
CDR3: CASSLEYGSGETQYF

length: 14
D: TRBD2
V: TRBV15
size: NA
J: TRBJ2-1
DNA: TGTGCCACCAGCAGAGTAGCGGGAGTAGGTGAGCAGTTCTTC
CDR3: CATSRVAGVGEQFF

length: 14
D: TRBD1
V: TRBV12-3/TRBV12-4
size: NA
J: TRBJ2-7
DNA: TGTGCCAGCAGTTCGGGACAGTTACTCTACGAGCAGTACTTC
CDR3: CASSSGQLLYEQYF

length: 14
D: NA
V: TRBV6-1
size: NA
J: TRBJ2-3
DNA: TGTGCCAGCAGTACGGCTGTGAGCACCGGGGCGCAGTTTTTT
CDR3: CASSTAVSTGAQFF

length: 15
D: NA
V: TRBV6-1
size: NA
J: TRBJ1-5
DNA: TGTGCCAGCAGAGGACAACCTTATAGCAATCAGCCCCAGCATTTT
CDR3: CASRGQPYSNQPQHF

length: 17
D: TRBD2
V: TRBV12-3/TRBV12-4
size: few
J: TRBJ2-1
DNA: TGTGCCAGCAGCATGGGGGCCTTTAGCGGGAGGAAGAATGAGCAGTTCTTC
CDR3: CASSMGAFSGRKNEQFF

length: 14
D: NA
V: TRBV6-5
size: NA
J: TRBJ2-5
DNA: TGTGCCAGCAGCTTAAACAGGGTCTGGGGGACCCAGTACTTC
CDR3: CASSLNRVWGTQYF

length: 13
D: NA
V: TRBV7-6
size: many
J: TRBJ2-7
DNA: TGTGCCAGCAGCTTAGATCCAGGTTACGAGCAGTACTTC
CDR3: CASSLDPGYEQYF

length: 14
D: TRBD2
V: TRBV6-1
size: NA
J: TRBJ2-3
DNA: TGTGCGGGCAGCGGGGTCTGTGACCAAGAGACGCAGTATTTT
CDR3: CAGSGVCDQETQYF

length: 12
D: NA
V: TRBV20-1
size: NA
J: TRBJ2-4
DNA: TGCAGTGCTAGAGATCCCAGTCACATTCAGTACTTC
CDR3: CSARDPSHIQYF

length: 15
D: TRBD2
V: TRBV4-1
size: many
J: TRBJ2-1
DNA: TGCGCCAGCAGCCAAGAAACCACAGCGGGAGGAGAGCAGTTCTTC
CDR3: CASSQETTAGGEQFF

length: 16
D: NA
V: TRBV6-1
size: NA
J: TRBJ2-6
DNA: TGTGCCAGCAGTCCTGCCTCACTCTCTGGGGCCAACGTCCTGACTTTC
CDR3: CASSPASLSGANVLTF